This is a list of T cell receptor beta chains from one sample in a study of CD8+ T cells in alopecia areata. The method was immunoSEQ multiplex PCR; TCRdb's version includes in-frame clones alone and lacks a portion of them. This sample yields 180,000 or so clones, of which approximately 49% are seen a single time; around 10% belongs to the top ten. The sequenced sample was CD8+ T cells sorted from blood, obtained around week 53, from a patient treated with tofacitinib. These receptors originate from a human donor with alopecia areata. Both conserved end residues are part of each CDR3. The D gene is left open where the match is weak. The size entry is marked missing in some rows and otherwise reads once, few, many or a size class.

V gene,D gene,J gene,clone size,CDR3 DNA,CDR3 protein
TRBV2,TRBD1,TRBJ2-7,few,TGTGCCAGCAGTCAGACAGGGGTCTCGTACTTC,CASSQTGVSYF
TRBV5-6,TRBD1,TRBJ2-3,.,TGTGCCAGCAACGGATTTACCCGGGACAGTGGTACAGATACGCAGTATTTT,CASNGFTRDSGTDTQYF
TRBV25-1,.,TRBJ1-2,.,TGTGCCAGCAGTGACTCACGACAGGTGGACTCTAACTATGGCTACACCTTC,CASSDSRQVDSNYGYTF
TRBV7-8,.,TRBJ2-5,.,TGTGCCAGCAGCTTATTGGCAGACCAAGAGACCCAGTACTTC,CASSLLADQETQYF
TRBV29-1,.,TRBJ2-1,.,TGCAGCGTTGAAGATCGCAGCGTCTACAATGAGCAGTTCTTC,CSVEDRSVYNEQFF
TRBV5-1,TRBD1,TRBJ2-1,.,TGCGCCAGCAGCCGGACAGGGTCCTACAATGAGCAGTTCTTC,CASSRTGSYNEQFF
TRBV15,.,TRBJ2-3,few,TGTGCCACCAGCAGAGATTTTGATACGCAGTATTTT,CATSRDFDTQYF
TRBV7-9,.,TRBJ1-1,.,TGTGCCAGCAGCTTACTGGGGACTGAAGCTTTCTTT,CASSLLGTEAFF
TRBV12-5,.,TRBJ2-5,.,TGTGCTAGTGGTTTGAGGTCAGCTCAAGAGACCCAGTACTTC,CASGLRSAQETQYF
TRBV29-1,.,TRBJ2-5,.,TGCAGCGTTGTGTTTCCGGGTCCAGAGACCCAGTACTTC,CSVVFPGPETQYF
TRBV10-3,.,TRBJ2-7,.,TGTGCCATCAGTGAGTCTGGAGGGACCTGGGAGCAGTACTTC,CAISESGGTWEQYF
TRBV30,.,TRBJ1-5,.,TGTGCCTGGAGTGGGGGGGTAGATAGCAATCAGCCCCAGCATTTT,CAWSGGVDSNQPQHF
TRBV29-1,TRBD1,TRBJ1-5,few,TGCAGCGTTGAATTGGGACAGGGAGGCAATCAGCCCCAGCATTTT,CSVELGQGGNQPQHF
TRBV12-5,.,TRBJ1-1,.,TGTGCTAGTGGTTCACCTTCGGGCCTCTACACTGAAGCTTTCTTT,CASGSPSGLYTEAFF
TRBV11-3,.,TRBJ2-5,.,TGTGCCAGCAGCTTAGAGCCCAGCGAACAAGAGACCCAGTACTTC,CASSLEPSEQETQYF
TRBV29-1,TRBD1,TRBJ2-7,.,TGCAGCGTTGTGGGGACAGGTCCCTACGAGCAGTACTTC,CSVVGTGPYEQYF
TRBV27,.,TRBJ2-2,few,TGTGCCAGCAGTTTATTGCCCGGGTTGAACACCGGGGAGCTGTTTTTT,CASSLLPGLNTGELFF
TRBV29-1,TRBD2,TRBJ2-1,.,TGCAGCGTTGAAGGGCTAGCGGGGCCAGGAAATGAGCAGTTCTTC,CSVEGLAGPGNEQFF
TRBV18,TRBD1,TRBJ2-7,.,TGTGCCAGCTCACCACCACCACAGGGGGTCCGCGAGCAGTACTTC,CASSPPPQGVREQYF
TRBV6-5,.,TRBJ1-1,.,TGTGCCAGCAGATTAAGTGAGGGAACTGAAGCTTTCTTT,CASRLSEGTEAFF
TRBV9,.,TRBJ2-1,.,TGTGCCAGCAGCGGTGGGAATGAGCAGTTCTTC,CASSGGNEQFF
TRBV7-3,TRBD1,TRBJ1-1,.,TGTGCCAGCAGCCAGACAGGGCCGAACACTGAAGCTTTCTTT,CASSQTGPNTEAFF
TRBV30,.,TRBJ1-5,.,TGTGCCTGGTCCGCGGAGGGACTCCAGCCCCAGCATTTT,CAWSAEGLQPQHF